This entry features one TCR beta chain sequence. Its specificity is unknown. The source of the sample is a study of CD8 T cells in Susac syndrome. Germline lookup yields CDR1 SGDLS and CDR2 YYNGEE. The CDR3 totals 17 residues. Between the trimmed V and J ends, which lost 0 bases and 2 bases, there was a span of 17 bases. Points from the study as a whole: The study conceded that relatively few individuals underwent its TCR sequencing and HLA analysis.

High-throughput TCR beta sequencing covered peripheral CD8+ and CD4+ T cells. Negative isolation was used for CD8+ and CD4+ T cells and FACS enrichment for TEMRA cells. Random hexamers were used to reverse transcribe the RNA input (about 0.45 to 1 ug). Coverage of TCR beta CDR3 amplification by immunoSEQ multiplex PCR extended to 54 Vbeta and 13 Jbeta. TCRdb analysed the immunoSEQ multiplex PCR reads with MiXCR anew, one entry per CDR3 protein. The repertoire holds fewer than 350,000 distinct CDR3 sequences, with 92% as singletons. The sample comprised CD4+ T cells from PBMCs. This receptor was taken from a human donor with multiple sclerosis. This chain connects TRBV9 to TRBJ2-5, with TRBD1 as a possible D gene (8 bases). CDR3 loop: CASSVGYGQGGQETQYF. The CDR3 region has the DNA TGTGCCAGCAGCGTAGGATATGGACAGGGAGGGCAAGAGACCCAGTACTTC.